These T cell receptor beta chains were read from a single sample in a study of a mutant IDH1 vaccine in newly diagnosed glioma. These receptors have no identified antigens. The assay was immunoSEQ multiplex PCR, and TCRdb's table has in-frame clones only and misses some. The sample has about 75,000 clones, around nine tenths seen once. Sequenced material: PBMCs, taken from a glioma patient whose treatment included an IDH1 peptide vaccine. All receptors come from a woman in her forties or fifties with glioma. CDR3s include the opening cysteine and the closing phenylalanine or tryptophan. The order of the fields is V gene, J gene, D gene, clone size, CDR3 DNA, CDR3 protein. The D gene is left open where the match is weak. The size field is filled for only some rows; it gives once, few, many or a size class.

TRBV2	TRBJ1-1	-	-	TGTGCCAGCAGCGTCGTCTGGACTGAAGCTTTCTTT	CASSVVWTEAFF
TRBV6-1	TRBJ2-3	TRBD2	-	TGTGCCACACGTGGGGGAGGGCCGGGAGATACGCAGTATTTT	CATRGGGPGDTQYF
TRBV2	TRBJ2-1	-	-	TGTGCCAGCAGGGACGAAAATGAGCAGTTCTTC	CASRDENEQFF
TRBV19	TRBJ2-1	TRBD2	-	TGTGCCAGTAGTATATCTAGCGGGGCCTACAATGAGCAGTTCTTC	CASSISSGAYNEQFF
TRBV10-2	TRBJ2-7	TRBD1	-	TGCGCCAGCAGTGACCCCGTCCGGGACAGGGGAGGCGAGCAGTACTTC	CASSDPVRDRGGEQYF
TRBV5-1	TRBJ2-2	TRBD2	-	TGCGCCAGCAGCTTGGCGGGGGGAATATATGCCGGGGAGCTGTTTTTT	CASSLAGGIYAGELFF
TRBV6-6	TRBJ2-2	-	-	TGTGCCAGCAGTACTATTGCCGGGGAGCTGTTTTTT	CASSTIAGELFF
TRBV4-1	TRBJ2-2	TRBD2	-	TGCGCCAGCAGCCCCCCGGGGGGGCTGAACACCGGGGAGCTGTTTTTT	CASSPPGGLNTGELFF
TRBV19	TRBJ1-5	-	-	TGTGCCAGTACCGTGACTGACCCCGATCAGCCCCAGCATTTT	CASTVTDPDQPQHF
TRBV9	TRBJ1-2	TRBD1	-	TGTGCCAGCAGCGTAGATCTTGGACAGGGGATCTATGGCTACACCTTC	CASSVDLGQGIYGYTF
TRBV5-4	TRBJ2-7	-	once	TGTGCCAGCACCCCCGGTGGAACCGGACTCGGCTACGAGCAGTACTTC	CASTPGGTGLGYEQYF
TRBV25-1	TRBJ2-1	TRBD2	-	TGTGCCAGCAGTGAAACAGGACTAGCGTCCTACAATGAGCAGTTCTTC	CASSETGLASYNEQFF
TRBV28	TRBJ2-7	TRBD2	-	TGTGCCAGCAGTTTAATTCTAGCGGGGGCATCCTACGAGCAGTACTTC	CASSLILAGASYEQYF
TRBV30	TRBJ1-4	-	-	TGTGCCTGGGCGGGAGGGAACCTTTCCACTAATGAAAAACTGTTTTTT	CAWAGGNLSTNEKLFF
TRBV30	TRBJ1-6	TRBD1	-	TGTGCCTGGATGCCCTGGACAGGGAGTATTTCACCCCTCCACTTT	CAWMPWTGSISPLHF
TRBV2	TRBJ2-1	TRBD2	once	TGTGCCAGCAGTGTTTTCCTAGCGGCGGTATCCTACAATGAGCAGTTCTTC	CASSVFLAAVSYNEQFF
TRBV7-3	TRBJ2-5	-	-	TGTGCCAGCAGCCGGACGGGGGGCGGTTTGGAGACCCAGTACTTC	CASSRTGGGLETQYF
TRBV14	TRBJ2-7	TRBD2	-	TGTGCCAGCAGCCTCGACGGGGGGTTATACGAGCAGTACTTC	CASSLDGGLYEQYF
TRBV6-5	TRBJ1-4	-	once	TGTGCCAGCAGTTACTCCTGGGGATTTAATGAAAAACTGTTTTTT	CASSYSWGFNEKLFF
TRBV18	TRBJ2-2	TRBD2	-	TGTGCCAGCTCACCGCCCGGACTAGCGAACACCGGGGAGCTGTTTTTT	CASSPPGLANTGELFF
TRBV5-1	TRBJ2-5	-	-	TGCGCCAGCGGGCCTGGTCGTGAGGGAGAGACCCAGTACTTC	CASGPGREGETQYF
TRBV6-7	TRBJ2-1	-	-	TGTGCCAGCAGTTACCCCCCTGACAATGAGCAGTTCTTC	CASSYPPDNEQFF
TRBV29-1	TRBJ2-1	TRBD2	-	TGCAGCGTCTTTGCGGGAGCGAGGTACAATGAGCAGTTCTTC	CSVFAGARYNEQFF
TRBV28	TRBJ1-3	TRBD1	-	TGTGCCAGCAGTTTAGGTAGACAGGGGAAACACCATATCTTT	CASSLGRQGKHHIF
TRBV6-1	TRBJ2-6	-	once	TGTGCCAGCAGTGGCTCAGGGGCCTCTGGGGCCAACGTCCTGACTTTC	CASSGSGASGANVLTF
TRBV2	TRBJ1-5	-	-	TGTGCCAGCAGTCCCGGGACGGTCAATCAGCCCCAGCATTTT	CASSPGTVNQPQHF
TRBV10-3	TRBJ2-7	-	once	TGTGCCATCAGTGAGGTAAGGGGGGGACCCTCCGGCGAGCAGTACTTC	CAISEVRGGPSGEQYF
TRBV2	TRBJ2-7	TRBD2	-	TGTGCCAGGGGGCAACTAGCGGGCACCGGATCCTACGAGCAGTACTTC	CARGQLAGTGSYEQYF
TRBV5-6	TRBJ2-5	-	-	TGTGCCAGCAGCCCCATGACTGGCGGGGAGACCCAGTACTTC	CASSPMTGGETQYF
TRBV5-6	TRBJ2-5	-	-	TGTGCCAGCAGCTTAAGACAGCAAGAGACCCAGTACTTC	CASSLRQQETQYF
TRBV6-1	TRBJ1-4	TRBD1	-	TGTGCCAGCAGTGAAGCGCCCGGGACAGGGGCTGGTGAAAAACTGTTTTTT	CASSEAPGTGAGEKLFF
TRBV7-9	TRBJ1-1	TRBD1	-	TGTGCCAGCAGCTGGGACAGCACTACTGAAGCTTTCTTT	CASSWDSTTEAFF
TRBV6-1	TRBJ1-5	-	-	TGTGCCAGCAGGGGGTATAGCAATCAGCCCCAGCATTTT	CASRGYSNQPQHF
TRBV28	TRBJ1-2	-	-	TGTGCCAGCAGTTTATCCGGGTTTGGCTACACCTTC	CASSLSGFGYTF
TRBV27	TRBJ2-1	-	few	TGTGCCAGTAAATTAGAGGCCTCGGGTTTGAATGAGCAGTTCTTC	CASKLEASGLNEQFF
TRBV28	TRBJ2-7	-	once	TGTGCCAGCAGCCAAACCTTGACAGCGGTCTCCTACGAGCAGTACTTC	CASSQTLTAVSYEQYF
TRBV28	TRBJ1-1	TRBD1	-	TGTGCCAGCAGCCGGGACAGTCAGAACACTGAAGCTTTCTTT	CASSRDSQNTEAFF
TRBV5-1	TRBJ2-7	TRBD2	-	TGCGCCAGCAGCGCAGGGACTAGCGGGAGCTACGAGCAGTACTTC	CASSAGTSGSYEQYF
TRBV7-3	TRBJ1-1	TRBD1	-	TGTGCCAGCAGCCCAGGGACAGGGTACCCTGAAGCCTTCTTT	CASSPGTGYPEAFF
TRBV9	TRBJ2-1	TRBD2	-	TGTGCCAGCAGCGTAGGTCCCCGGCGGGGGAATGAGCAGTTCTTC	CASSVGPRRGNEQFF
TRBV5-1	TRBJ1-4	-	-	TGCGCCAGCAGCTGGGGCGGTACACGGGAAAAACTGTTTTTT	CASSWGGTREKLFF
TRBV5-1	TRBJ2-7	-	-	TGCGCCAGCAGCTTGGTAGGGCCGGGTTACGAGCAGTACTTC	CASSLVGPGYEQYF
TRBV18	TRBJ2-4	-	once	TGTGCCAGCTCACCCCGGTCCGGTGAGGCCAAAAACATTCAGTACTTC	CASSPRSGEAKNIQYF
TRBV5-1	TRBJ2-3	-	-	TGCGCCAGCAGATCCGACCCCACAGATACGCAGTATTTT	CASRSDPTDTQYF